This TCR beta chain was sequenced in a study of blood T cell repertoires in COVID-19. About the research overall: Cohort 3 recovered donors had two negative PCRs, clearance, or symptom resolution. PBMCs, B-cell-depleted T cells, or T cells provided the cDNA or gDNA that made up the material.

The CDR3 consists of 13 residues. The germline V gene has CDR1 PRHDT and CDR2 FYEKMQ (reference sequence). Between the trimmed V and J ends, which lost 2 bases and 3 bases, there was a span of 7 bases. The participants were between roughly 18 and 100 years old and came from 24 US areas. This table comes from immunoSEQ multiplex PCR, and its TCRdb copy is limited to in-frame clones, with some not included. This table holds approximately 190,000 clones, around 83% found once. The receptor was derived from a woman in her 40s in a cohort exposed to, infected with or recovered from COVID-19 (not recorded which). The chain employs TRBV13 and TRBJ1-1; D remains unclear. Source material: PBMCs or T cells enriched from blood (not recorded which). The CDR3 is CASSLNEDTEAFF. The CDR3 bases are TGTGCCAGCAGCTTAAACGAGGACACTGAAGCTTTCTTT.